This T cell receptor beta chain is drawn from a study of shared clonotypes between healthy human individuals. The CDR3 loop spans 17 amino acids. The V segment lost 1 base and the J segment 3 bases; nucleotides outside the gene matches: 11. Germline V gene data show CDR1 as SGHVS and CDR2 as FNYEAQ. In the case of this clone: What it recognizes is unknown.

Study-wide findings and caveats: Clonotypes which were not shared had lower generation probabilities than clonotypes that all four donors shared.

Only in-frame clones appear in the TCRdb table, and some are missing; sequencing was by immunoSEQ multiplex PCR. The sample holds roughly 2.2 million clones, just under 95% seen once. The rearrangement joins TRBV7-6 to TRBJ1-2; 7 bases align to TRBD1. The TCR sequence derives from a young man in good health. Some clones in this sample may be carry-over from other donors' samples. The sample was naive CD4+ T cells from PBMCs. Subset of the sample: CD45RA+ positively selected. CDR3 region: CASSLGPGTVEDYGYTF. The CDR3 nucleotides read TGTGCCAGCAGCTTAGGGCCGGGGACAGTCGAGGACTATGGCTACACCTTC.